The 22 T cell receptor beta chains below were found in one sample sequenced in a study of OX40 agonist ivuxolimab in advanced cancers. TCRdb's table, derived via immunoSEQ multiplex PCR, lists solely in-frame clones and lacks some. In the table there are about 25,000 clones, roughly 80% of which are singletons. Here the sequenced sample was CD4+ or CD8+ T cells sorted from blood, taken in a trial of the OX40 agonist ivuxolimab. These receptor sequences come from an adult with an advanced solid tumor such as melanoma, head and neck, liver or kidney cancer.

The CDR3 nucleotides read TGTGCCAGCAGGCCCGCCCGGGGACAGGTAAATGAGCAGTTCTTC. Protein: CASRPARGQVNEQFF. The chain joins TRBV2 to TRBJ2-1, with 8 bases identical to TRBD1. Germline V gene lookup returns CDR1 SNHLY and CDR2 FYNNEI. After removal of 6 bases from V and 7 bases from J, the junction contained 11 bases not matched to a gene. The CDR3 runs to 15 residues. The variable domain in full, with the rest retrieved from reference TRBV2 and TRBJ2-1, is EPEVTQTPSHQVTQMGQEVILRCVPISNHLYFYWYRQILGQKVEFLVSFYNNEISEKSEIFDDQFSVERPDGSNFTLKIRSTKLEDSAMYFCASRPARGQVNEQFFGPGTRLTVL.

The chain links TRBV7-2 to TRBJ2-2, with a possible D match to TRBD1 (6 bases). The CDR3 has 15 amino acids. Trimming pared 5 bases from V and 1 base from J, leaving 11 bases between. Germline V gene sequence: CDR1 SGHTA, CDR2 FQGNSA. As DNA, the CDR3 is TGTGCCAGCAGCCTACAGGGAATGAACACCGGGGAGCTGTTTTTT. Its protein product is CASSLQGMNTGELFF.

The J gene is TRBJ2-6, the V gene TRBV15; D not certain. Between the trimmed V and J ends, which lost 1 base and 2 bases, there was a span of 9 bases. Per germline, CDR1 LNHNV and CDR2 YYDKDF (reference sequence). The CDR3 runs 16 residues. Here the CDR3 reads CATSRAWGTGANVLTF. For the CDR3, the DNA is TGTGCCACCAGCAGAGCCTGGGGAACTGGGGCCAACGTCCTGACTTTC.

The gene calls are TRBV6-5 and TRBJ2-5, with D tentatively TRBD2 (6 bases). V lost 5 bases and J lost 5, with 15 bases in between. Germline CDR1 is MNHEY and CDR2 is SVGAGI. This CDR3 has 14 amino acids. This chain's CDR3 is CASSPAGGRETQYF. In DNA, the CDR3 is TGTGCCAGCAGTCCCGCTGGAGGGAGGGAGACCCAGTACTTC.

The rearrangement joins TRBV19 to TRBJ1-5, with TRBD1 matching over 9 bases. CDR1 LNHDA and CDR2 SQIVND come from the germline V gene (reference sequence). The J segment lost 2 bases and the V segment lost 5 bases, leaving 1 base of the junction unmatched. CDR3 length equals 14 residues. The CDR3 coding sequence is TGTGCCAGTAGTCGGGACAGGGGCAATCAGCCCCAGCATTTT. Residues: CASSRDRGNQPQHF.

The rearrangement joins TRBV6-5 to TRBJ2-7; 9 bases are a match to TRBD1. With V trimmed by 4 bases and J by 4 bases, 8 bases remained unmatched. Germline V gives CDR1 MNHEY, CDR2 SVGAGI. This CDR3 region has 15 residues. The CDR3 DNA sequence: TGTGCCAGCAGTTCCGCCGGGACAGGGATATACGAGCAGTACTTC. It specifies CASSSAGTGIYEQYF.

This chain joins TRBV2 and TRBJ2-7; 9 bases align to TRBD1. The CDR3 covers 14 residues. Per germline, CDR1 SNHLY and CDR2 FYNNEI. Trimming took 5 bases from V and 4 from J; bases not matched to a gene: 6. The CDR3 region is CASSPGTGPYEQYF. The DNA of the CDR3 is TGTGCCAGCAGTCCCGGGACAGGGCCTTACGAGCAGTACTTC.

A single count supports this clone. The chain is built from TRBV28 and TRBJ2-3, with a weak D call TRBD2 (5 bases). Germline V CDR1 and CDR2: MDHEN, SYDVKM. Trimming stripped 4 bases from V and 4 bases from J, with 12 bases between. The CDR3 runs 14 residues. CDR3 protein: CASSSGGSSDTQYF. The CDR3 DNA follows: TGTGCCAGCAGTTCCGGAGGTAGCTCAGATACGCAGTATTTT.

The CDR3 loop is CASSLGQGGEQYF. DNA for the CDR3: TGTGCCAGCAGTTTAGGACAGGGGGGGGAGCAGTACTTC. V and J are TRBV28 and TRBJ2-7; 10 positions agree with TRBD1. From germline, CDR1 is MDHEN and CDR2 SYDVKM. The junction had 2 bases not matched to a gene; V was cut back by 2 bases and J by 7 bases. The CDR3 covers 13 residues. The variable domain in full, with the rest retrieved from reference TRBV28 and TRBJ2-7, is DVKVTQSSRYLVKRTGEKVFLECVQDMDHENMFWYRQDPGLGLRLIYFSYDVKMKEKGDIPEGYSVSREKKERFSLILESASTNQTSMYLCASSLGQGGEQYFGPGTRLTVT.

The chain uses TRBV5-6 and TRBJ2-3, with a possible D match to TRBD2 (5 bases). This CDR3 contains 14 residues. Between the trimmed V and J ends, which lost 4 bases and 2 bases, there was a span of 11 bases. Germline CDR1 reads SGHDT; CDR2 reads YYEEEE. CDR3: CASSPDWSTDTQYF. CDR3 in DNA: TGTGCCAGCAGCCCGGACTGGTCCACAGATACGCAGTATTTT.

The gene calls are TRBV19 and TRBJ2-1; 9 nucleotides agree with TRBD1. V gave up 5 bases and J gave up 4 bases; unmatched junction bases: 6. CDR1 is LNHDA, CDR2 SQIVND, per germline (reference sequence). The CDR3 sequence is 15 residues long. CDR3 amino acids: CASSRPGQGYNEQFF. Here the CDR3 DNA reads TGTGCCAGTAGTCGCCCGGGACAGGGATACAATGAGCAGTTCTTC.

V gene TRBV9 combines with J gene TRBJ2-7, with D perhaps TRBD2 (5 bases). The ends were cut back, 3 bases at V and 2 bases at J, with 9 bases in the middle. Germline CDR1 reads SGDLS; CDR2 reads YYNGEE. The CDR3 has 13 amino acids. The CDR3: CASSAGNAYEQYF. The DNA of the CDR3 is TGTGCCAGCAGCGCGGGAAACGCCTACGAGCAGTACTTC.

The genes are TRBV30 and TRBJ1-4, with TRBD1 as a possible D gene (6 bases). Trimming removed 4 bases at V and 3 bases at J, with 12 bases between. Germline V gene sequence: CDR1 GTSNPN, CDR2 SVGIG (reference sequence). The CDR3 length is 14 residues. CDR3: CAWTSDRSNEKLFF. The CDR3 coding sequence is TGTGCCTGGACCTCGGACAGATCTAATGAAAAACTGTTTTTT.

In this sample, this clone turned up a few times. The V call is TRBV4-1, the J call TRBJ2-1; D assignment may be TRBD1 or TRBD2 (6 bases each). The CDR3 runs 16 residues. The ends were cut back, 3 bases at V and 0 bases at J, with 12 bases in the middle. Looked up from germline, CDR1 is MGHRA and CDR2 is YSYEKL. CDR3 amino acids: CASSQSRDISYNEQFF. The DNA for the CDR3 is TGCGCCAGCAGCCAGTCGCGGGACATCTCCTACAATGAGCAGTTCTTC.

The rearrangement links TRBV9 to TRBJ1-2; 8 positions match TRBD1. The germline V gene encodes CDR1 SGDLS and CDR2 YYNGEE. The length of the CDR3 is 13 residues. J gave up 4 bases and V 4 bases, and 3 bases lay outside the gene matches. CDR3 in amino acids: CASSQGAVYGYTF. The CDR3 coding sequence is TGTGCCAGCAGCCAGGGGGCAGTCTATGGCTACACCTTC.

V and J are TRBV5-5 and TRBJ2-1; TRBD1 matches at 9 bases. The V gene's germline CDR1 is SGHKS and CDR2 YYEKEE (reference sequence). The V gene end was trimmed by 6 bases and the J gene end by 2 bases; junction bases not matched to a gene: 6. The CDR3 has 15 amino acids. CDR3 bases: TGTGCCAGCACCTTCGGGACAGGGACCTACAATGAGCAGTTCTTC. It yields the protein CASTFGTGTYNEQFF.

The V and J genes are TRBV7-9 and TRBJ2-3; 8 bases are a match to TRBD2. The CDR3 length is 18 residues. CDR1 SEHNR and CDR2 FQNEAQ come from the germline V gene (reference sequence). J gave up 0 bases and V 5 bases, and 13 bases lay outside the gene matches. The CDR3 nucleotides read TGTGCCAGCAGCCGCCCCCTTGCGGGGGGCTTTAGCACAGATACGCAGTATTTT. It specifies CASSRPLAGGFSTDTQYF.

This clone was counted a single time. The chain recombines TRBV28 with TRBJ2-4; D gene unclear. Germline CDR1 and CDR2: MDHEN and SYDVKM. This CDR3 is built from 13 residues. V was shortened by 6 bases and J by 7 bases, with 13 bases between the two germline ends. CDR3 region: CASSTPIPNIQYF. In DNA form, the CDR3 reads TGTGCCAGCAGCACCCCGATCCCGAACATTCAGTACTTC.

The chain links TRBV5-1 to TRBJ2-3; D might be TRBD1 (6 bases). The CDR3 length is 14 residues. Germline V gene sequence: CDR1 SGHRS, CDR2 YFSETQ. V shed 8 bases and J shed 2 bases, with 15 bases lying between them. The CDR3 sequence is CASRIGQYTDTQYF. The CDR3 bases are TGCGCCAGTAGAATCGGACAGTACACAGATACGCAGTATTTT.

In this sample, this clone turned up once. V gene TRBV5-6 combines with J gene TRBJ2-2; TRBD2 might be the D (6 bases). CDR1 and CDR2 (germline): SGHDT, YYEEEE. Deletions cut 4 bases from V and 5 bases from J, with 12 bases between. This CDR3 contains 14 residues. The CDR3 DNA reads as TGTGCCAGCAGCGGGGACTCATGGACCGGGGAGCTGTTTTTT. It translates to CASSGDSWTGELFF.

The V call is TRBV28, the J call TRBJ2-5; D not resolved. Germline CDR1 reads MDHEN; CDR2 reads SYDVKM. This CDR3 has 12 amino acids. V was pared by 4 bases and J by 8 bases, with 11 bases between. CDR3 sequence: CASSSSVETQYF. The DNA for the CDR3 is TGTGCCAGCAGTTCGAGCGTGGAAACCCAGTACTTC.

CDR3 residues: CASSLGGDEQFF. CDR3 sequence (DNA): TGCGCCAGCAGCTTGGGGGGCGATGAGCAGTTCTTC. The chain recombines TRBV5-1 with TRBJ2-1, with TRBD1 as a possible D gene (5 bases). Germline V gene data show CDR1 as SGHRS and CDR2 as YFSETQ. This CDR3 has 12 amino acids. V lost 0 bases and J lost 8, with 6 bases in between.